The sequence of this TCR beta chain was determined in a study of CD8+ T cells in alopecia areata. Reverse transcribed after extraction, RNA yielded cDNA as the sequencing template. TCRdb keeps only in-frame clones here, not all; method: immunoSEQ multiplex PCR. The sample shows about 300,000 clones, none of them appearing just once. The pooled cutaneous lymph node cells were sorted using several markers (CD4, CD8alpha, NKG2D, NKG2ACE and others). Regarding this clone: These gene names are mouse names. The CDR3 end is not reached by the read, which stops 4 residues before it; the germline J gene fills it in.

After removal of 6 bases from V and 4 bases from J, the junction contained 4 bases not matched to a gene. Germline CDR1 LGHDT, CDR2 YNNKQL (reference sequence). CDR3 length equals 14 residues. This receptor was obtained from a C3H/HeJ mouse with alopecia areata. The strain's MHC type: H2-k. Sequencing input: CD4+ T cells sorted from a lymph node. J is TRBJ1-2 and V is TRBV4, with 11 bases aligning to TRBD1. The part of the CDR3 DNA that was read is TGTGCCAGCAGGGACAGGGGGCGCTTCTCC. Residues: CASRDRGRFS. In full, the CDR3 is CASRDRGRFSDYTF.